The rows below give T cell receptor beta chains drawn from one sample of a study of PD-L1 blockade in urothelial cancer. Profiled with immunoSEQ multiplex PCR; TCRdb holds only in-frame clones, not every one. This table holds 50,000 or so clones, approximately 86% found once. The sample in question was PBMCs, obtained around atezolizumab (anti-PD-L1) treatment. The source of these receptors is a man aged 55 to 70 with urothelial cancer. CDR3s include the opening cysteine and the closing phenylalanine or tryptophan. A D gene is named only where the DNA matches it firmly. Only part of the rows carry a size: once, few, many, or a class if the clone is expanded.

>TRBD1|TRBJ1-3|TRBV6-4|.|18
TGTGCCAGCAGTGACTTCCAACCGGACAGGGGGGAAGGAAACACCATATATTTT
CASSDFQPDRGEGNTIYF
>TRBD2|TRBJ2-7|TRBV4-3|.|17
TGCGCCAGCAGCCGGACGCATGGGGGGGGAGCTTCCAGCGAGCAGTACTTC
CASSRTHGGGASSEQYF
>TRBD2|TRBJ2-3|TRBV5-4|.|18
TGTGCCAGCAGCCTAGCGGGACTAGCGGGGTTTAGCACAGATACGCAGTATTTT
CASSLAGLAGFSTDTQYF
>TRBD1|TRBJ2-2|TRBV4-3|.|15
TGCGCCAGCAGCCAACAAACAGGGGTATCCGGGGAGCTGTTTTTT
CASSQQTGVSGELFF
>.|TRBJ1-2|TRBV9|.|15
TGTGCCAGCTCCAAGGCAGGGGCGATCAACTATGGCTACACCTTC
CASSKAGAINYGYTF
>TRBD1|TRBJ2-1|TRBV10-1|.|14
TGCGCCAGCAGTGGGGGGCAGGGGGCGAATGAGCAGTTCTTC
CASSGGQGANEQFF
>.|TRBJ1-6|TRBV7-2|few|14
TGTGCCAGCAGCTTAGGGTCGACACGTTCACCCCTCCACTTT
CASSLGSTRSPLHF
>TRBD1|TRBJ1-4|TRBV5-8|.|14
TGTGCCAGCAGCAGGGGACAGCCCAATGAAAAACTGTTTTTT
CASSRGQPNEKLFF
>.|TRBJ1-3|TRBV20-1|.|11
TGCAGTGCTAGAGATCGGCAGGTTTTAAATTTT
CSARDRQVLNF
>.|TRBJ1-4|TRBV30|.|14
TGTGCCTGGAATCTAGGGGCAGTAAATGAAAAACTGTTTTTT
CAWNLGAVNEKLFF
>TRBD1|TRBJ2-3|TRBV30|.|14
TGTGCCGGACACAGGGGGCTTGGGACAGATACGCAGTATTTT
CAGHRGLGTDTQYF
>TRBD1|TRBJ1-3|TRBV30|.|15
TGTGCCTGGAGGGAACAGGGGGGACCTGGAAACACCATATATTTT
CAWREQGGPGNTIYF
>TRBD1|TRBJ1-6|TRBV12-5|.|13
TGTGCTAGTGGACGGGACAGCAATTCACCCCTCCACTTT
CASGRDSNSPLHF
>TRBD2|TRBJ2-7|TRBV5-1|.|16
TGCGCCAGCAGCCCTCGGGGGGGTTTGGGCTCCTACGAGCAGTACTTC
CASSPRGGLGSYEQYF
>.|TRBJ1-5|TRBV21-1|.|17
TGTGCCAGCAGCCAAAGAAGTGCCAGGCGACCCAATCAGCCCCAGCATTTT
CASSQRSARRPNQPQHF
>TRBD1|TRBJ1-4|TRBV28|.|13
TGTGCCAGTGACCACAGGGGTGCTGAAAAACTGTTTTTT
CASDHRGAEKLFF
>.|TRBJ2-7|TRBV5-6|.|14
TGTGCCAGCAGCTCCCCACCCGGCTCCTACGAGCAGTACTTC
CASSSPPGSYEQYF
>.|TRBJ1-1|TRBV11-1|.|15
TGTGCCAGCAGCTCACGGAGTCGGGGAACCACTGAAGCTTTCTTT
CASSSRSRGTTEAFF
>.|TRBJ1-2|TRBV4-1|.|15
TGCGCCAGCAGCCTACAGACCCGACAGAACTATGGCTACACCTTC
CASSLQTRQNYGYTF
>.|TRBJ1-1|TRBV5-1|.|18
TGCGCCAGCAGCTTGGGGGGGGTTAGCACCTATAGGAACACTGAAGCTTTCTTT
CASSLGGVSTYRNTEAFF
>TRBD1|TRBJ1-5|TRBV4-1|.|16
TGCGCCAGCAGCCAAGGACAGGGTTCGAGCAATCAGCCCCAGCATTTT
CASSQGQGSSNQPQHF
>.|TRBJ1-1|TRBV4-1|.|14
TGCGCCAGCAGCCAAGATCGGTCGAGGACTGAAGCTTTCTTT
CASSQDRSRTEAFF
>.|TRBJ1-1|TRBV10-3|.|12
TGTGCCATCAGTGAATGGGCCACTGAAGCTTTCTTT
CAISEWATEAFF
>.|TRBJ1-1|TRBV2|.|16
TGTGCCAGCAGTGAACAAGGCGGGGGTATGAACACTGAAGCTTTCTTT
CASSEQGGGMNTEAFF
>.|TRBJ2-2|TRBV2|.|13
TGTGCCAGCATTGACAGGGAGGCCGGGGAGCTGTTTTTT
CASIDREAGELFF
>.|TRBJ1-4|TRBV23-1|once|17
TGCGCCAGCAGTCACCCCTGGACAGCTGCAACTAATGAAAAACTGTTTTTT
CASSHPWTAATNEKLFF
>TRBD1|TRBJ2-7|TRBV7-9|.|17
TGTGCCAGCAGCCCCCGGCGGAAGGGACAGGAAAACTACGAGCAGTACTTC
CASSPRRKGQENYEQYF
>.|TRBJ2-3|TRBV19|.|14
TGTGCCAGTAGTATCGGGAGTGGCACAGATACGCAGTATTTT
CASSIGSGTDTQYF
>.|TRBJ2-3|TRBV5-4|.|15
TGTGCCAGCCGCCCGCGGACAGCCGACACAGATACGCAGTATTTT
CASRPRTADTDTQYF
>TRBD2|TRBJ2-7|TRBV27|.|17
TGTGCCAGCAGTTTCAGGAGCGGGGGGGCCTATTTCTCCGAGCAGTACTTC
CASSFRSGGAYFSEQYF